These 13 T cell receptor beta chains were all obtained from the same sample, sequenced in a study of glioma-infiltrating T cells after dendritic cell vaccination. The repertoire was sequenced with immunoSEQ multiplex PCR; TCRdb's copy has only in-frame clones and lacks some. Here the sample spans tens of thousands of clones, 85% being singletons. Time point indicated: after dendritic cell vaccination, including at tumor progression/relapse. Sequencing used blood, obtained after dendritic cell vaccination. The source of these receptors is a human donor with glioblastoma.

The chain employs TRBV6-5 and TRBJ1-1; 11 bases align to TRBD1. This CDR3 has 13 residues. Germline V CDR1 and CDR2: MNHEY, SVGAGI. V lost 6 bases to trimming and J lost 11 bases; unmatched junction nucleotides: 8. CDR3 DNA: TGTGCCAGCAGCCTCAGGACAGGGGGCGCGGCTTTCTTT. Translation gives CASSLRTGGAAFF.

The V gene is TRBV9, the J gene TRBJ2-7; D perhaps matches TRBD2 (6 bases). The ends were cut back, 3 bases at V and 9 bases at J, with 22 bases in the middle. The CDR3 spans 15 residues. Germline CDR1 and CDR2: SGDLS and YYNGEE. As DNA, the CDR3 is TGTGCCAGCAGCGAAACCCACGGAGGGGCAGAGGGGCAGTACTTC. This codes for CASSETHGGAEGQYF.

This chain connects TRBV28 to TRBJ2-2, with 8 nucleotides matching TRBD1. The CDR3 has 14 residues. V dropped 6 bases and J dropped 4; count of bases not matched to a gene: 4. Germline assignment: CDR1 MDHEN and CDR2 SYDVKM. The CDR3 DNA reads TGTGCCAGCAGCCAGGACAGGGCCACCGGGGAGCTGTTTTTT. Protein product: CASSQDRATGELFF. The full variable domain, completed using reference TRBV28 and TRBJ2-2, is DVKVTQSSRYLVKRTGEKVFLECVQDMDHENMFWYRQDPGLGLRLIYFSYDVKMKEKGDIPEGYSVSREKKERFSLILESASTNQTSMYLCASSQDRATGELFFGEGSRLTVL.

The chain joins TRBV18 to TRBJ2-2; no clear D. Germline V gene data show CDR1 as KGHSH and CDR2 as LQKENI. The CDR3 totals 15 residues. The V end lost 0 bases, the J end lost 1 base, and 6 bases lay between the germline ends. CDR3 nucleotide sequence: TGTGCCAGCTCACCACCGTCTATGAACACCGGGGAGCTGTTTTTT. Protein sequence: CASSPPSMNTGELFF. Full variable domain (outside the CDR3, taken from reference TRBV18 and TRBJ2-2): NAGVMQNPRHLVRRRGQEARLRCSPMKGHSHVYWYRQLPEEGLKFMVYLQKENIIDESGMPKERFSAEFPKEGPSILRIQQVVRGDSAAYFCASSPPSMNTGELFFGEGSRLTVL.

CDR3 DNA sequence: TGTGCCAGCTCTCCTAGGACTATCGAGCGGGGGGGCCTAGATACGCAGTATTTT. Protein product: CASSPRTIERGGLDTQYF. The chain uses TRBV18 and TRBJ2-3; 10 positions match TRBD2. Germline trimming cut 6 bases from V and 5 bases from J; bases unmatched to any gene: 17. The germline CDR1 and CDR2 sequences are KGHSH and LQKENI. The CDR3 runs to 18 residues.

This chain joins TRBV2 and TRBJ1-5, with D possibly TRBD1 on 5 matching bases. CDR3 length: 16 amino acids. Per the germline V gene, CDR1 is SNHLY and CDR2 is FYNNEI. Trimming shortened V by 1 base and J by 6 bases, and 16 bases separated the two germline ends. The CDR3 bases are TGTGCCAGCAGTGAAGGGGTTAGGGACTTCGGTCAGCCCCAGCATTTT. It translates to CASSEGVRDFGQPQHF.

In regard to this clone: Distinct nucleotide sequences in the sample also encode this CDR3. J is TRBJ2-5 and V is TRBV5-1; D unresolved. The germline V and J ends were trimmed by 4 bases and 2 bases, with 3 bases remaining between them. The CDR3 contains 11 residues. Looked up from germline, CDR1 is SGHRS and CDR2 is YFSETQ. The CDR3 reads CASSQQETQYF. The DNA of the CDR3 is TGCGCCAGCAGCCAGCAAGAGACCCAGTACTTC. Looking up the rest from reference TRBV5-1 and TRBJ2-5 gives the full variable domain: KAGVTQTPRYLIKTRGQQVTLSCSPISGHRSVSWYQQTPGQGLQFLFEYFSETQRNKGNFPGRFSGRQFSNSRSEMNVSTLELGDSALYLCASSQQETQYFGPGTRLLVL.

This clone was counted a single time. The chain is built from TRBV14 and TRBJ2-5, with D unclear. V was shortened by 0 bases and J by 5 bases, with 10 bases between the two germline ends. Germline V gene data show CDR1 as SGHDN and CDR2 as FVKESK. The CDR3 runs 14 residues. CDR3 nucleotides: TGTGCCAGCAGCCAAGACACCGGTCCGGAGACCCAGTACTTC. Translation gives CASSQDTGPETQYF. The complete variable domain, with remaining parts taken from reference TRBV14 and TRBJ2-5, reads EAGVTQFPSHSVIEKGQTVTLRCDPISGHDNLYWYRRVMGKEIKFLLHFVKESKQDESGMPNNRFLAERTGGTYSTLKVQPAELEDSGVYFCASSQDTGPETQYFGPGTRLLVL.

The chain combines TRBV6-6 with TRBJ2-4; TRBD2 agrees at 7 bases. The germline V gene has CDR1 MNHNY and CDR2 SVGAGI (reference sequence). The CDR3 has 16 amino acids. V trimming: 7 bases; J trimming: 7 bases; junction bases outside the gene matches: 16. The CDR3 sequence: CASTEPTGGRRNIQYF. The CDR3 DNA is TGTGCCAGCACGGAACCCACTGGCGGGAGACGGAACATTCAGTACTTC.

CDR3 DNA: TGTGCCAGCTCAAAGAGGAACACTGAAGCTTTCTTT. Translating it yields CASSKRNTEAFF. The chain recombines TRBV18 with TRBJ1-1; D not resolved. The V gene's germline CDR1 is KGHSH and CDR2 LQKENI. CDR3 length: 12 amino acids. Between the trimmed V and J ends, which lost 5 bases and 1 base, there was a span of 5 bases.

The V and J genes are TRBV9 and TRBJ2-1, with D possibly matching TRBD2 (6 bases). This CDR3 spans 16 amino acids. CDR1 is SGDLS, CDR2 YYNGEE, per germline. V lost 0 bases and J 2 bases, leaving 12 bases between the germline ends. CDR3 protein: CASSVVAGSAYNEQFF. CDR3 DNA: TGTGCCAGCAGCGTAGTCGCGGGGTCCGCCTACAATGAGCAGTTCTTC.

This clone was recorded only once. The chain carries TRBV27 and TRBJ2-1, with 8 bases lining up with TRBD1. Trimming took 0 bases from V and 7 from J; bases not matched to a gene: 8. This CDR3 has 16 residues. In germline, CDR1 is MNHEY, CDR2 SMNVEV (reference sequence). CDR3 in DNA: TGTGCCAGCAGTTTATCCACCCGGACAGGGATGAATGAGCAGTTCTTC. Encoded protein: CASSLSTRTGMNEQFF.

V usage is TRBV5-4 and J usage is TRBJ2-2; maybe TRBD2 (6 bases). V lost 4 bases and J lost 3, with 10 bases in between. Germline CDR1 SGHNT, CDR2 YYREEE (reference sequence). The CDR3 totals 14 residues. DNA for the CDR3: TGTGCCAGCAGCGGGGAGGTGGACACCGGGGAGCTGTTTTTT. Translated, it gives CASSGEVDTGELFF.